The TCR beta chain described here comes from a study of tumor-infiltrating lymphocytes in oesophageal squamous cell carcinoma. MiXCR was run by TCRdb on the PCR reads, yielding one entry per CDR3 protein. The data hold about 25,000 distinct CDR3 sequences, with about 40% observed a single time. Per germline, CDR1 MNHEY and CDR2 SVGAGI. V was clipped by 5 bases and J by 3 bases, with 13 bases between them. This CDR3 spans 14 amino acids. The sample was esophageal tumor tissue. This chain joins TRBV6-5 and TRBJ1-2, with unresolved D. The source of this sequence is a male donor with esophageal squamous cell carcinoma. The CDR3 region is CASSARWRDYGYTF. DNA for the CDR3: TGTGCCAGCAGTGCTCGGTGGAGGGACTATGGCTACACCTTC.